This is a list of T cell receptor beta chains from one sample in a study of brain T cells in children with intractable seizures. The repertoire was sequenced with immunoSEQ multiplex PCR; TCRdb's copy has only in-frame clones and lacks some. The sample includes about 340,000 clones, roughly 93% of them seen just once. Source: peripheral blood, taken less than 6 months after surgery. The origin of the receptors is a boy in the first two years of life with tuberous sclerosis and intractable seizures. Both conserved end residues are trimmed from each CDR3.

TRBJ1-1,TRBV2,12,ASRARDLNTEAF
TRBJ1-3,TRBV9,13,ASSVGQGAGNTIY
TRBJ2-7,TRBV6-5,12,ASSYSTRSGEQY
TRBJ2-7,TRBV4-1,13,ASSHGTSVSYEQY
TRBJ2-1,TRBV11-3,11,ASTDSRAPGQF
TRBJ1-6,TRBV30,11,AGQGAENSPLH
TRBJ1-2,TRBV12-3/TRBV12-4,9,ASSPSGTYT
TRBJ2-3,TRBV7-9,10,ASSLEADTQY
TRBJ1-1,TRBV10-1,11,ASQDGGNTEAF
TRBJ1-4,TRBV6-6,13,ASSYGGAGDEKLF
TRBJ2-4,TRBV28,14,ASSFITTAAKNIQY
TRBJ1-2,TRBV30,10,AWSMGSYGYT
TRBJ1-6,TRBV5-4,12,ASSLDSLNSPLH
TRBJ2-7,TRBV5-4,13,ASSFGQAVSYEQY
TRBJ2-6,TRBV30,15,AWEPGQGARGANVLT
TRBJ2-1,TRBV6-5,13,ASSYLAGGYNEQF
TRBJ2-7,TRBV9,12,ASSQYGGNYEQY
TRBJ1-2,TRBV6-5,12,ASRTDREVYGYT
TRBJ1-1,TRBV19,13,ASSISTGLNTEAF
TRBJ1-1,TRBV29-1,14,SVLSIAGGGNTEAF
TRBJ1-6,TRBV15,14,ATSTYRTGPLWALH
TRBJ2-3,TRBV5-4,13,ASSLGTSRTDTQY
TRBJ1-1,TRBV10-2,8,ASSEGEAF
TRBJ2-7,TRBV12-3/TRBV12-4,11,ASRGPAPYEQY
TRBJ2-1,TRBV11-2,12,ATTGTLTYNEQF
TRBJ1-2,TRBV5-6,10,ASSPGTARYT
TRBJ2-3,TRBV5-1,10,ASSLEADTQY
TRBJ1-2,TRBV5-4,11,ASSLEGRNGYT
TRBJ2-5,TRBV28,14,ASSPAGRRGQETQY
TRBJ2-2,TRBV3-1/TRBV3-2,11,ASRSSNTGELF
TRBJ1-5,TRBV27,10,ASSETGNTQH
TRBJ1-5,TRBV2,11,ASSVNSNQPQH
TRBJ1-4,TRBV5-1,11,ASSLTGEEKLF
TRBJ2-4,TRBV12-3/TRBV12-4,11,ASALDILNIQY
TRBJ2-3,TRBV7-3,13,ASSLLGTRTDTQY